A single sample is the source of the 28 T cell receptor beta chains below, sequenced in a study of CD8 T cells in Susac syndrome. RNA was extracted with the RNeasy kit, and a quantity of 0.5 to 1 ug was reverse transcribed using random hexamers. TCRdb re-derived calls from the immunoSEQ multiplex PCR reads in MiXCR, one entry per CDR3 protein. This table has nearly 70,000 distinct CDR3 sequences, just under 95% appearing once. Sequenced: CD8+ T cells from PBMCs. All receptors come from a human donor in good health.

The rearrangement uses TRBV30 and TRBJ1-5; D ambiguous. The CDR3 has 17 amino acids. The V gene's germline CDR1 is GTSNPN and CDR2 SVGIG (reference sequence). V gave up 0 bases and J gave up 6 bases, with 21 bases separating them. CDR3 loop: CAWSVQWDSELPQPQHF. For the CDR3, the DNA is TGTGCCTGGAGTGTACAATGGGATTCTGAGTTACCTCAGCCCCAGCATTTT.

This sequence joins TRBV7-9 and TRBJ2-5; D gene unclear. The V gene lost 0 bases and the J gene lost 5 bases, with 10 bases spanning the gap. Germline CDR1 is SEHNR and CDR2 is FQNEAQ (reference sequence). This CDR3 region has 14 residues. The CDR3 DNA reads TGTGCCAGCAGCTTAGCCTCGGTCGGGGAGACCCAGTACTTC. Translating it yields CASSLASVGETQYF. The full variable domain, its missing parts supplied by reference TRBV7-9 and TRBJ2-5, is DTGVSQNPRHKITKRGQNVTFRCDPISEHNRLYWYRQTLGQGPEFLTYFQNEAQLEKSRLLSDRFSAERPKGSFSTLEIQRTEQGDSAMYLCASSLASVGETQYFGPGTRLLVL.

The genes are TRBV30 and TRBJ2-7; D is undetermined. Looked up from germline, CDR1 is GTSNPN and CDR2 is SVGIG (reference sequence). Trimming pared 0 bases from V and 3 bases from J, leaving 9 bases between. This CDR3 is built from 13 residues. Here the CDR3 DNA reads TGTGCCTGGAGTGTACACAGTTACTACGAGCAGTACTTC. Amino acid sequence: CAWSVHSYYEQYF.

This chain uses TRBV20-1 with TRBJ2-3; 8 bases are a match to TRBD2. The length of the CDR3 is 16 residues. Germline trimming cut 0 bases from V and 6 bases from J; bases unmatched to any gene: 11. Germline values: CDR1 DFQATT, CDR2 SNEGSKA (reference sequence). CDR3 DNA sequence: TGCAGTGCTAGAGAGAGACCGGGACTAGGGATGGATACGCAGTATTTT. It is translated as CSARERPGLGMDTQYF.

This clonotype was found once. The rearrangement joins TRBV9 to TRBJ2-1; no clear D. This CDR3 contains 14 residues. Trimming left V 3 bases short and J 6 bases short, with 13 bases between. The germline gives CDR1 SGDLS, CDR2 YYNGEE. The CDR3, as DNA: TGTGCCAGCAGCGCACGACTGGTCGGCAATGAGCAGTTCTTC. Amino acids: CASSARLVGNEQFF.

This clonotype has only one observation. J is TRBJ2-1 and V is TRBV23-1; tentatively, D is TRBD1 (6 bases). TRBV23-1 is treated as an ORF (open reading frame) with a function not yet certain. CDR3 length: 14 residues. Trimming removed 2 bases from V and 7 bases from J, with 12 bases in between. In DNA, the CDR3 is TGCGCCAGCAGTCAACCCTGGGGGCAGAATGAGCAGTTCTTC. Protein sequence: CASSQPWGQNEQFF.

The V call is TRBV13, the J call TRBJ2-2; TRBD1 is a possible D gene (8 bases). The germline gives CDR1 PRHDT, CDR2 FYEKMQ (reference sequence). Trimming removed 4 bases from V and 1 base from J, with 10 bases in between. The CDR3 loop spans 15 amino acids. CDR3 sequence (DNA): TGTGCCAGCAGCTACAGGGGGGGGAACACCGGGGAGCTGTTTTTT. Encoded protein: CASSYRGGNTGELFF.

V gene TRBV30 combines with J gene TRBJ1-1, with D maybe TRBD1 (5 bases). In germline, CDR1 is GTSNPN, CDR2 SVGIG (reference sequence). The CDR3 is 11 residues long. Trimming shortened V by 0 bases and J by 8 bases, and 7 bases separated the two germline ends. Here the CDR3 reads CAWSVGREAFF. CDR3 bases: TGTGCCTGGAGTGTGGGGCGGGAAGCTTTCTTT.

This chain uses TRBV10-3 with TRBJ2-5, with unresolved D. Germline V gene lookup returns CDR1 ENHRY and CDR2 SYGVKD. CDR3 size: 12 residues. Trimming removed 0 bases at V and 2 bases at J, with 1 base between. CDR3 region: CAISESQETQYF. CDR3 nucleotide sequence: TGTGCCATCAGTGAGTCTCAAGAGACCCAGTACTTC.

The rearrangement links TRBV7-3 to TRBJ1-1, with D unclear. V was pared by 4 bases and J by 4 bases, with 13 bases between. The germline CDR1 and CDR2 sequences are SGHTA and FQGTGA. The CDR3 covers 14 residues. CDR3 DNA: TGTGCCAGCAGCTCTTCCGGTAGTACCACTGAAGCTTTCTTT. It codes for CASSSSGSTTEAFF.

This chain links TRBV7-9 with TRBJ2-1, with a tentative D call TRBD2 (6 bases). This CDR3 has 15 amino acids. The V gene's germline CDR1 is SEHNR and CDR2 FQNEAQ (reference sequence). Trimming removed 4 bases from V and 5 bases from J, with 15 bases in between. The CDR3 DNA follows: TGTGCCAGCAGCTGGGACTTGAATCCAGACAATGAGCAGTTCTTC. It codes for CASSWDLNPDNEQFF.

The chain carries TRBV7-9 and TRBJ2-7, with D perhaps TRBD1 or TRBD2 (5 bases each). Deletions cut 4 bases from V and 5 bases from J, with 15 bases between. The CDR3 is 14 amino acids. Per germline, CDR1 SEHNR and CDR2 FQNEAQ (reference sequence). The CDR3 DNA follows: TGTGCCAGCAGCTCCCTCGGGGCCGCCCACGAGCAGTACGTC. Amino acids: CASSSLGAAHEQYV.

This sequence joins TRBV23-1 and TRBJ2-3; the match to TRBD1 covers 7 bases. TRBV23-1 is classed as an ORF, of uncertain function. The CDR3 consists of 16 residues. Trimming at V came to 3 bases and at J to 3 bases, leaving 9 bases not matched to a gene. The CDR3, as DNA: TGCGCCAGCAGTCAGATACGGACAGGCGGAACAGATACGCAGTATTTT. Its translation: CASSQIRTGGTDTQYF.

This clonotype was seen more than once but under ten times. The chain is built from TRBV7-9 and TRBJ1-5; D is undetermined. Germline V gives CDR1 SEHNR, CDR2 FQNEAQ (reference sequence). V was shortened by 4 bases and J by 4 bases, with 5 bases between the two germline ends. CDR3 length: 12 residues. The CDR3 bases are TGTGCCAGCAGCTCCGGGAATCAGCCCCAGCATTTT. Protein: CASSSGNQPQHF.

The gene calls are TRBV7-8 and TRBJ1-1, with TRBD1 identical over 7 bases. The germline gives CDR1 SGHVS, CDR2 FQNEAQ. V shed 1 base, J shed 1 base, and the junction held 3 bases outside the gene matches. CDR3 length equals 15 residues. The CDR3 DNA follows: TGTGCCAGCAGCTTAGTCCCAGGGGGGAACACTGAAGCTTTCTTT. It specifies CASSLVPGGNTEAFF.

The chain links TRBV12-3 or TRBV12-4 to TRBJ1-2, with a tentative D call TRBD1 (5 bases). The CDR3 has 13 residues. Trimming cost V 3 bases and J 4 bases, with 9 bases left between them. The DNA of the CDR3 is TGTGCCAGCAGTTTGGGGACGCTCTATGGCTACACCTTC. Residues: CASSLGTLYGYTF.

CDR3 sequence reads: CASSLTIPGEGLGDTQYF. As DNA, the CDR3 is TGTGCCAGCAGCCTAACGATACCGGGAGAGGGGTTGGGAGATACGCAGTATTTT. The chain is built from TRBV7-8 and TRBJ2-3, with a weak D call TRBD2 (6 bases). The CDR3 spans 18 residues. Trimming cost V 5 bases and J 5 bases, with 26 bases left between them. Germline V CDR1 and CDR2: SGHVS, FQNEAQ.

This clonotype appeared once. This chain's CDR3 is CASSQVARGDYEQYF. Written as DNA, the CDR3 is TGTGCCAGCAGCCAAGTTGCCCGGGGGGACTACGAGCAGTACTTC. The chain combines TRBV3-1 with TRBJ2-7; 7 bases match TRBD2. Per the germline V gene, CDR1 is LGHDT and CDR2 is YNNKEL (reference sequence). The CDR3 covers 15 residues. Germline trimming cut 1 base from V and 3 bases from J; bases unmatched to any gene: 6.

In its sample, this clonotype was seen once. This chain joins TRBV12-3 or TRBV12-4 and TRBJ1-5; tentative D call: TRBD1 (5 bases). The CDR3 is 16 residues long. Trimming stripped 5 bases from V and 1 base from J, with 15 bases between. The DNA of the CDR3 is TGTGCCAGCAGTCCCAGGAGCCAGGGAAGCAATCAGCCCCAGCATTTT. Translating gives CASSPRSQGSNQPQHF.

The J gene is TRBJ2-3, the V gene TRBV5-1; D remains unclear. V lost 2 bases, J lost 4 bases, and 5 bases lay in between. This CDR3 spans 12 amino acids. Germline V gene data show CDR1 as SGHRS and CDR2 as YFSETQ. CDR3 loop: CASSLNADTQYF. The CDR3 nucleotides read TGCGCCAGCAGCTTAAACGCAGATACGCAGTATTTT.

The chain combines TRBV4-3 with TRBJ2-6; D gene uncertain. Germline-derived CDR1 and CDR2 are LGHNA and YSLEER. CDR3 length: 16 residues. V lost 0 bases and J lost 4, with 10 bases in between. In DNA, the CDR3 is TGCGCCAGCAGCCAAGATTTAGGGCGCGGGGCCAACGTCCTGACTTTC. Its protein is CASSQDLGRGANVLTF.

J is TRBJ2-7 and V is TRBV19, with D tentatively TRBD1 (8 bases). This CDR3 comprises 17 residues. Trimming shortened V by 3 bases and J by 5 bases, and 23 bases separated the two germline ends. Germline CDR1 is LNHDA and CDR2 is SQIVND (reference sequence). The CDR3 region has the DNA TGTGCCAGTAGTATGGCAACAGGGGGACTATCCCCCAACGAGCAGTACTTC. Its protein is CASSMATGGLSPNEQYF. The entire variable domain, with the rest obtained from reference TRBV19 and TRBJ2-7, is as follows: DGGITQSPKYLFRKEGQNVTLSCEQNLNHDAMYWYRQDPGQGLRLIYYSQIVNDFQKGDIAEGYSVSREKKESFPLTVTSAQKNPTAFYLCASSMATGGLSPNEQYFGPGTRLTVT.

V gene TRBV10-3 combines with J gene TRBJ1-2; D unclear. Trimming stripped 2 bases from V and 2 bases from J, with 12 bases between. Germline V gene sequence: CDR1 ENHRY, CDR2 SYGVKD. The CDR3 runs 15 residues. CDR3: CAISETGPRNYGYTF. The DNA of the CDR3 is TGTGCCATCAGTGAGACTGGCCCGAGGAACTATGGCTACACCTTC.

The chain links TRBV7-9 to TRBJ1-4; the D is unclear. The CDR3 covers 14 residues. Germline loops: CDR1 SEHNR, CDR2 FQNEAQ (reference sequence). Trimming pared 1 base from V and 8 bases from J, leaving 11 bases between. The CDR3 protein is CASSLEQLTEKLFF. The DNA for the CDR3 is TGTGCCAGCAGCTTAGAACAGCTAACCGAAAAACTGTTTTTT. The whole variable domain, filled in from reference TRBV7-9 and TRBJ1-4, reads DTGVSQNPRHKITKRGQNVTFRCDPISEHNRLYWYRQTLGQGPEFLTYFQNEAQLEKSRLLSDRFSAERPKGSFSTLEIQRTEQGDSAMYLCASSLEQLTEKLFFGSGTQLSVL.

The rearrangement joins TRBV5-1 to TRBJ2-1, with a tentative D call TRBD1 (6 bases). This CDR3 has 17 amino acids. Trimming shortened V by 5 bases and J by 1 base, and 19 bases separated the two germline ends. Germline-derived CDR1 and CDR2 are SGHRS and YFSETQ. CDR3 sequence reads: CASSSSSPRGSYNEQFF. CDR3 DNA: TGCGCCAGCAGTTCCTCGTCCCCTAGGGGGTCCTACAATGAGCAGTTCTTC.

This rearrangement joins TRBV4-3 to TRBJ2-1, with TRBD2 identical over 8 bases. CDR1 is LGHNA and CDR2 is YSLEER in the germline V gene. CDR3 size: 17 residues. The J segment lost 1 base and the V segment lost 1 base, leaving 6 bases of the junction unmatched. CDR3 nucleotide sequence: TGCGCCAGCAGCCAAGGAGTCGCGGGGGGATCCTACAATGAGCAGTTCTTC. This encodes CASSQGVAGGSYNEQFF.

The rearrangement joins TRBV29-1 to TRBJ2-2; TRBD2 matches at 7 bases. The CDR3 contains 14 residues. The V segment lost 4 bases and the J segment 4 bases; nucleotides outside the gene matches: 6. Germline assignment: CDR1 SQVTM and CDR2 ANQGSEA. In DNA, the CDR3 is TGCAGCGTTGCGGCTAGCGGCTTCACCGGGGAGCTGTTTTTT. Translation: CSVAASGFTGELFF.

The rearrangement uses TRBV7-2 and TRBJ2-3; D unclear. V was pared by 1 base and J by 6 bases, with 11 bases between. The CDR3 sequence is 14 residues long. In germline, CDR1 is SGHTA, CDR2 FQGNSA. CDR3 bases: TGTGCCAGCAGCTTAGAATGGCTTGGGGATACGCAGTATTTT. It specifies CASSLEWLGDTQYF.